These 18 T cell receptor beta chains came from one sample sequenced in a study of cytomegalovirus exposure and HLA in healthy donors. It was with 60 Vbeta and 13 Jbeta primers that the PCR ran. Measured with immunoSEQ multiplex PCR; TCRdb has only the in-frame clones, and not every one. The data hold some 150,000 clones, with 50% to 75% observed a single time. Specimen: PBMCs. These receptors came from a woman aged 25 to 39 in good health and CMV-seropositive.

J is TRBJ2-5 and V is TRBV6-5; 7 nucleotides line up with TRBD2. Judging by the DNA end, TRBJ2-7 fits better; the J call may be wrong. CDR3 size: 16 residues. The germline V gene has CDR1 MNHEY and CDR2 SVGAGI. CDR3 nucleotide sequence: TGTGCCAGCAGTTACTCCCAGGCCGGGGGGAGCTACGAGCAGTACTTC. As protein: CASSYSQAGGSYEQYF.

This clone was seen only a few times. The chain couples TRBV10-2 to TRBJ1-5; D is possibly TRBD1 (5 bases). The CDR3 is made up of 14 amino acids. V dropped 2 bases and J dropped 2 bases, with 7 bases sitting between them. CDR1 is WSHSY and CDR2 is SAAADI in the germline V gene. The CDR3 DNA reads TGCGCCAGCAGTGAGCCAGGGCGCAATCAGCCCCAGCATTTT. It encodes CASSEPGRNQPQHF.

This clone was observed a few times. The chain has TRBV6-5 and TRBJ1-3; D remains unclear. The V gene lost 10 bases and the J gene lost 4 bases, with 20 bases spanning the gap. Per germline, CDR1 MNHEY and CDR2 SVGAGI. The length of the CDR3 is 15 residues. The CDR3 is CATRERPLKGNTIYF. Written as DNA, the CDR3 is TGTGCCACCCGAGAGAGGCCCCTAAAAGGAAACACCATATATTTT.

The chain joins TRBV6-6 to TRBJ2-1; D might be TRBD2 (6 bases). Trimming shortened V by 4 bases and J by 8 bases, and 21 bases separated the two germline ends. Germline CDR1 reads MNHNY; CDR2 reads SVGAGI (reference sequence). The CDR3 sequence is 16 residues long. CDR3 region: CASSSPPGAAVDEQFF. The CDR3 coding sequence is TGTGCCAGCAGTTCTCCGCCGGGAGCCGCGGTGGATGAGCAGTTCTTC.

The V call is TRBV5-1, the J call TRBJ2-3; D is perhaps TRBD2 (7 bases). Trimming removed 0 bases at V and 6 bases at J, with 11 bases between. CDR1 is SGHRS and CDR2 is YFSETQ in the germline V gene. There are 14 residues in the CDR3. The DNA for the CDR3 is TGCGCCAGCAGCTTGGTAGGGGGGGCGGATACGCAGTATTTT. Protein product: CASSLVGGADTQYF.

V gene TRBV19 combines with J gene TRBJ1-5, with TRBD1 as a possible D gene (5 bases). This CDR3 region has 16 residues. Germline values: CDR1 LNHDA, CDR2 SQIVND (reference sequence). The V end was cut by 5 bases, the J end by 1 base, with 15 bases between. CDR3 nucleotide sequence: TGTGCCAGTAGTCACCGTGGGGGGTTCAGCAATCAGCCCCAGCATTTT. This translates into CASSHRGGFSNQPQHF.

This clone has just a few counts. The DNA for the CDR3 is TGTGCCAGTAGCGCCCGGCGGACAGCGAACACTGAAGCTTTCTTT. It is translated as CASSARRTANTEAFF. V gene TRBV19 combines with J gene TRBJ1-1; possibly TRBD1 for D (6 bases). CDR3 size: 15 residues. Trimming removed 6 bases at V and 1 base at J, with 15 bases between. The germline gives CDR1 LNHDA, CDR2 SQIVND (reference sequence).

In the case of this clone: Other DNA sequences of this sample code for an identical CDR3. The chain carries TRBV5-1 and TRBJ1-1; TRBD1 might be the D (5 bases). The CDR3 is 14 amino acids. V gave up 1 base and J gave up 2 bases, with 9 bases separating them. Per the germline V gene, CDR1 is SGHRS and CDR2 is YFSETQ. For the CDR3, the DNA is TGCGCCAGCAGCTTGCGGGGGGGTAACACTGAAGCTTTCTTT. Translated: CASSLRGGNTEAFF.

This chain joins TRBV27 and TRBJ2-3; the D is unclear. V shed 6 bases and J shed 4 bases, with 14 bases lying between them. Germline CDR1 reads MNHEY; CDR2 reads SMNVEV (reference sequence). There are 14 residues in the CDR3. This CDR3 is CASSTDPVPDTQYF. As DNA, the CDR3 is TGTGCCAGCAGCACCGATCCGGTGCCAGATACGCAGTATTTT.

This clone was seen once. This chain joins TRBV5-1 and TRBJ2-5, with D perhaps matching TRBD2 (6 bases). CDR1 and CDR2 from the germline V gene are SGHRS and YFSETQ. V was trimmed by 3 bases and J by 3 bases, leaving 15 bases between them. The CDR3 loop spans 15 amino acids. CDR3 coding DNA: TGCGCCAGCAGCTCCCTTTACGGGGGAAAAGAGACCCAGTACTTC. This sequence encodes CASSSLYGGKETQYF.

The V gene is TRBV10-3, the J gene TRBJ1-1; maybe TRBD1 (6 bases). The V gene's germline CDR1 is ENHRY and CDR2 SYGVKD. Trimming shortened V by 2 bases and J by 0 bases, and 10 bases separated the two germline ends. CDR3 length: 15 residues. The CDR3 sequence is CAISEQQGMNTEAFF. DNA for the CDR3: TGTGCCATCAGTGAGCAACAGGGCATGAACACTGAAGCTTTCTTT.

The chain couples TRBV11-2 to TRBJ2-3; unclear D gene. The CDR3 spans 17 residues. The V and J ends lost 4 bases and 0 bases respectively, with 17 bases between them. In germline, CDR1 is SGHAT, CDR2 FQNNGV. CDR3 in amino acids: CASSSPSFEWSTDTQYF. The CDR3 DNA sequence: TGTGCCAGCAGCTCCCCTTCGTTTGAGTGGAGCACAGATACGCAGTATTTT.

The chain is built from TRBV15 and TRBJ1-4; maybe TRBD1 (5 bases). Trimming took 5 bases from V and 4 from J, leaving 14 bases between them. The CDR3 totals 15 residues. Germline CDR1 is LNHNV and CDR2 is YYDKDF (reference sequence). The CDR3 nucleotides read TGTGCCACCAGCTTCCGACGGGGGGTTAATGAAAAACTGTTTTTT. Translation: CATSFRRGVNEKLFF.

The chain employs TRBV7-9 and TRBJ1-4; TRBD1 aligns across 7 bases. The V and J ends lost 5 bases and 12 bases, in that order; junction bases with no gene match: 6. CDR1 is SEHNR, CDR2 FQNEAQ, per germline (reference sequence). The CDR3 runs 12 residues. The CDR3 reads CASSPQDRQLFF. The CDR3 DNA reads as TGTGCCAGCAGCCCACAGGACAGGCAACTGTTTTTT.

This rearrangement joins TRBV7-2 to TRBJ2-7; perhaps TRBD2 as D (6 bases). Germline V gene lookup returns CDR1 SGHTA and CDR2 FQGNSA. This CDR3 region has 13 residues. The germline V and J ends were trimmed by 5 bases and 6 bases, with 14 bases remaining between them. CDR3 coding DNA: TGTGCCAGCAGCCCCAACGGGGGAACCGAGCAGTACTTC. Amino acids: CASSPNGGTEQYF.

V is TRBV5-1 and J is TRBJ1-4; D remains ambiguous. V was pared by 4 bases and J by 8 bases, with 18 bases between. The CDR3 has 15 residues. Germline loops: CDR1 SGHRS, CDR2 YFSETQ. The DNA of the CDR3 is TGCGCCAGCAGCGATCGACTCCCCGGTGGAGAAAAACTGTTTTTT. It yields the protein CASSDRLPGGEKLFF.

The chain recombines TRBV2 with TRBJ2-1; the match to TRBD1 covers 8 bases. CDR1 SNHLY and CDR2 FYNNEI come from the germline V gene. The CDR3 is made up of 14 amino acids. V lost 3 bases to trimming and J lost 6 bases; unmatched junction nucleotides: 4. Here the CDR3 DNA reads TGTGCCAGCAGTGACCAGACAGGGGCCAATGAGCAGTTCTTC. It translates to CASSDQTGANEQFF.

The chain combines TRBV2 with TRBJ2-7; D is uncertain. Germline-derived CDR1 and CDR2 are SNHLY and FYNNEI. Trimming pared 9 bases from V and 6 bases from J, leaving 15 bases between. The CDR3 runs 12 residues. The CDR3 coding sequence is TGTGCCAGTAGCCCGTCTAATAGCGAGCAGTACTTC. It translates to CASSPSNSEQYF. The full variable domain, rest sourced from reference TRBV2 and TRBJ2-7, is EPEVTQTPSHQVTQMGQEVILRCVPISNHLYFYWYRQILGQKVEFLVSFYNNEISEKSEIFDDQFSVERPDGSNFTLKIRSTKLEDSAMYFCASSPSNSEQYFGPGTRLTVT.